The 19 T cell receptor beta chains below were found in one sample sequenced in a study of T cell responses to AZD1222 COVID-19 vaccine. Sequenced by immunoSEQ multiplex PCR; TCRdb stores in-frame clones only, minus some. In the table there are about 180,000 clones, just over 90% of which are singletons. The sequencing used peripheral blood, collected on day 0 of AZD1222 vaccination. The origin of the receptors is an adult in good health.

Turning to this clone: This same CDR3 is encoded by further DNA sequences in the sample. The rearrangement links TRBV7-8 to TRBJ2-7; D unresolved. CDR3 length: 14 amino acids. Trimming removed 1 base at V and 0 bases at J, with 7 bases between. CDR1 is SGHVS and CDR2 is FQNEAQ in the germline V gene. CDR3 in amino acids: CASSLVGSSYEQYF. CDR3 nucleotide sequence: TGTGCCAGCAGCTTAGTGGGCAGCTCCTACGAGCAGTACTTC.

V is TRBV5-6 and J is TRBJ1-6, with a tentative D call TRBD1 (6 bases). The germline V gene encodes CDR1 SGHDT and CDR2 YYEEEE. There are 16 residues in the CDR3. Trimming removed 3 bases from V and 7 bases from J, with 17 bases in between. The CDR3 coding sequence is TGTGCCAGCAGCTCTCTAAAGACAGGTGGCAATTCACCCCTCCACTTT. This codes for CASSSLKTGGNSPLHF. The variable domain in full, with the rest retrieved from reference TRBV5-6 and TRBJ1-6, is DAGVTQSPTHLIKTRGQQVTLRCSPKSGHDTVSWYQQALGQGPQFIFQYYEEEERQRGNFPDRFSGHQFPNYSSELNVNALLLGDSALYLCASSSLKTGGNSPLHFGNGTRLTVT.

Written as DNA, the CDR3 is TGTGCCAGCAGCCAAGAATGGACAGGGGCTAGCGAGCAGTACTTC. Translation: CASSQEWTGASEQYF. The rearrangement uses TRBV3-1 (or the pseudogene TRBV3-2) and TRBJ2-7, with 9 bases fitting TRBD1. This CDR3 spans 15 amino acids. CDR1 and CDR2 from the germline V gene are LGHDT and YNNKEL (reference sequence). V was pared by 0 bases and J by 6 bases, with 6 bases of the junction left unmatched.

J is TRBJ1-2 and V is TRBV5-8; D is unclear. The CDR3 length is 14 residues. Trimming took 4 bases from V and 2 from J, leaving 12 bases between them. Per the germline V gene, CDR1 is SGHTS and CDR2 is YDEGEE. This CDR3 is CASSLAGSNYGYTF. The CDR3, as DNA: TGTGCCAGCAGCCTAGCTGGGAGCAACTATGGCTACACCTTC. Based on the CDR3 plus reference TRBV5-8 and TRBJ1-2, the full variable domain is EAGVTQSPTHLIKTRGQQATLRCSPISGHTSVYWYQQALGLGLQFLLWYDEGEERNRGNFPPRFSGRQFPNYSSELNVNALELEDSALYLCASSLAGSNYGYTFGSGTRLTVV.

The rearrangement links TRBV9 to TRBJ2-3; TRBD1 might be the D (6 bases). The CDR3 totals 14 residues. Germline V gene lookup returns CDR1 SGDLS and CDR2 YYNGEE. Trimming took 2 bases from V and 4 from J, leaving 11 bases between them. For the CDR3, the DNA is TGTGCCAGCAGCGTGCAGAAGGGGGCAGATACGCAGTATTTT. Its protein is CASSVQKGADTQYF.

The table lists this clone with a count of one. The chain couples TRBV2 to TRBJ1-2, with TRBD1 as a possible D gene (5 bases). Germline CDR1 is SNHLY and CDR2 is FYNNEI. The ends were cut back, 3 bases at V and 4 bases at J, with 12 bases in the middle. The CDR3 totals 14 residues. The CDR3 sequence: CASSESQGTYGYTF. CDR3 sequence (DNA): TGTGCCAGCAGTGAGAGCCAGGGTACCTATGGCTACACCTTC.

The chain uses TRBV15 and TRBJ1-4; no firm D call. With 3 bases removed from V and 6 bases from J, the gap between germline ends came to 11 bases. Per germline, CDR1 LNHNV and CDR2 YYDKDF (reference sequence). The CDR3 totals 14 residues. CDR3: CATSRTGVDEKLFF. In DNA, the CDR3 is TGTGCCACCAGCAGGACTGGAGTCGATGAAAAACTGTTTTTT.

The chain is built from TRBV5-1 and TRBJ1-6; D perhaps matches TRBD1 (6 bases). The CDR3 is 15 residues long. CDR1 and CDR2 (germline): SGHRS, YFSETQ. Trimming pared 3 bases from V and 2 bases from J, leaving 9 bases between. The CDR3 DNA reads TGCGCCAGCAGCTGGACAGACGCCTATAATTCACCCCTCCACTTT. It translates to CASSWTDAYNSPLHF.

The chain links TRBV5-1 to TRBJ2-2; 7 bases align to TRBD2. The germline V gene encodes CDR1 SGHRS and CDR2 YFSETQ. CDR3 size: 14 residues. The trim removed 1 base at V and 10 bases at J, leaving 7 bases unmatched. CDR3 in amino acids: CASSLQAGSTELFF. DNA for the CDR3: TGCGCCAGCAGCTTGCAAGCGGGATCTACGGAGCTGTTTTTT.

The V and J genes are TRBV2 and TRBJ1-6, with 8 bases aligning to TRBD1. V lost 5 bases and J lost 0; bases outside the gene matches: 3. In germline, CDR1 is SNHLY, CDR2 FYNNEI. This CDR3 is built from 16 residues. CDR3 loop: CASSRQGSSYNSPLHF. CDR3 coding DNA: TGTGCCAGCAGTAGACAGGGGAGCTCCTATAATTCACCCCTCCACTTT.

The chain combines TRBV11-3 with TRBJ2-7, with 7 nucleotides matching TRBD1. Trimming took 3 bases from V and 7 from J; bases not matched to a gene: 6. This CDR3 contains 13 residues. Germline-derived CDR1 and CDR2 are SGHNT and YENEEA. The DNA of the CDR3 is TGTGCCAGCAGCTTGAAGGGGGCGCTTGAGCAGTACTTC. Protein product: CASSLKGALEQYF. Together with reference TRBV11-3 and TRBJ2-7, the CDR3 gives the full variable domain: EAGVVQSPRYKIIEKKQPVAFWCNPISGHNTLYWYLQNLGQGPELLIRYENEEAVDDSQLPKDRFSAERLKGVDSTLKIQPAELGDSAVYLCASSLKGALEQYFGPGTRLTVT.

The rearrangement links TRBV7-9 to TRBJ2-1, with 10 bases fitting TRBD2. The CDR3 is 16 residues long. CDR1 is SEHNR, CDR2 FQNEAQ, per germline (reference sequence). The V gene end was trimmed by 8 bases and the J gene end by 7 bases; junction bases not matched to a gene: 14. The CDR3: CASCTPSGREGNEQFF. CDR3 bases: TGTGCCAGCTGCACCCCGAGCGGGAGGGAAGGAAATGAGCAGTTCTTC.

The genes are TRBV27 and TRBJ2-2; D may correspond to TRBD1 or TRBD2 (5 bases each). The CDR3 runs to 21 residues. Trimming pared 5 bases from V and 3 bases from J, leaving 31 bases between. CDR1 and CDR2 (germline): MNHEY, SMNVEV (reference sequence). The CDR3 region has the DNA TGTGCCAGCAGTCTGTCTTATGTCACCTTCAGGGTTGCGAGGGACACCGGGGAGCTGTTTTTT. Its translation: CASSLSYVTFRVARDTGELFF.

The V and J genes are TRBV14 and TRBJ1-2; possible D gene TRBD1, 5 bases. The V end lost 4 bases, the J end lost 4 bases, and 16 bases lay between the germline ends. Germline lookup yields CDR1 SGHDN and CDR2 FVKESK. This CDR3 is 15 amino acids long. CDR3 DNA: TGTGCCAGCAGCCGCGGCTTAGGGGCGATCTATGGCTACACCTTC. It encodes CASSRGLGAIYGYTF.

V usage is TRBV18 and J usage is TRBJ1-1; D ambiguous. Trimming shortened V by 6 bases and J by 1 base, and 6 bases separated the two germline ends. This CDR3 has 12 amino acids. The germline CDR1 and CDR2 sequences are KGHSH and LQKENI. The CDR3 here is CASSATNTEAFF. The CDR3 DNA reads TGTGCCAGCTCTGCCACGAACACTGAAGCTTTCTTT. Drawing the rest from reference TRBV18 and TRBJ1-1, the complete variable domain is NAGVMQNPRHLVRRRGQEARLRCSPMKGHSHVYWYRQLPEEGLKFMVYLQKENIIDESGMPKERFSAEFPKEGPSILRIQQVVRGDSAAYFCASSATNTEAFFGQGTRLTVV.

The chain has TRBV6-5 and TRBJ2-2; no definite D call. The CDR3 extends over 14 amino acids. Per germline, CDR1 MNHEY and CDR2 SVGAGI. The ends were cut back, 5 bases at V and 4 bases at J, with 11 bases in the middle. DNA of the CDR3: TGTGCCAGCAGTCCGGGTTCGGGCACCGGGGAGCTGTTTTTT. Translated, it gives CASSPGSGTGELFF.

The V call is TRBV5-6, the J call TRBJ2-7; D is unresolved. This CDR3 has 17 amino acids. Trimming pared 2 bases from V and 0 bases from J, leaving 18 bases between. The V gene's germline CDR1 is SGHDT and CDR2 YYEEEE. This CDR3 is CASSFRSAAVSSYEQYF. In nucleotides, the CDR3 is TGTGCCAGCAGCTTCAGGTCTGCCGCGGTAAGCTCCTACGAGCAGTACTTC.

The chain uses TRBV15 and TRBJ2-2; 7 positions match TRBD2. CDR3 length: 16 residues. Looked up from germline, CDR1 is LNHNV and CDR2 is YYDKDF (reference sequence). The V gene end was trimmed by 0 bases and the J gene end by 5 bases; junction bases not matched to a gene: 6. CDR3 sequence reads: CATSRDLAGVTGELFF. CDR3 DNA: TGTGCCACCAGCAGAGATCTTGCGGGAGTTACCGGGGAGCTGTTTTTT.

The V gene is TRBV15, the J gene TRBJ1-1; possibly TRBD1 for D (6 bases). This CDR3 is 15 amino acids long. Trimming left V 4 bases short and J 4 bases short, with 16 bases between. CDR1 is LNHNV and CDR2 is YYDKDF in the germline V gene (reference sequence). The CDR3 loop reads CATSMGGLPSTEAFF. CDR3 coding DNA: TGTGCCACCAGCATGGGGGGCCTGCCGAGCACTGAAGCTTTCTTT.